This TCR beta chain was recovered during a study of blood T cell repertoires in COVID-19. Trimming removed 5 bases at V and 5 bases at J, with 18 bases between. From germline, CDR1 is MNHEY and CDR2 SMNVEV (reference sequence). The CDR3 contains 15 residues. Participants were placed into cohorts based on the clinical history they reported. Data came from immunoSEQ multiplex PCR; TCRdb stores just in-frame clones and leaves some out. The sample has fewer than 200,000 clones, roughly 80% seen once; the top ten hold approximately 4.7%. The chain combines TRBV27 with TRBJ2-5; possibly TRBD2 for D (5 bases). The source material was PBMCs or T cells enriched from blood (not recorded which). This TCR came from a woman in her sixties with acute COVID-19. Written as DNA, the CDR3 is TGTGCCAGCAGTATCACCCGCGTCCCGGGGGAGACCCAGTACTTC. Its translation is CASSITRVPGETQYF.